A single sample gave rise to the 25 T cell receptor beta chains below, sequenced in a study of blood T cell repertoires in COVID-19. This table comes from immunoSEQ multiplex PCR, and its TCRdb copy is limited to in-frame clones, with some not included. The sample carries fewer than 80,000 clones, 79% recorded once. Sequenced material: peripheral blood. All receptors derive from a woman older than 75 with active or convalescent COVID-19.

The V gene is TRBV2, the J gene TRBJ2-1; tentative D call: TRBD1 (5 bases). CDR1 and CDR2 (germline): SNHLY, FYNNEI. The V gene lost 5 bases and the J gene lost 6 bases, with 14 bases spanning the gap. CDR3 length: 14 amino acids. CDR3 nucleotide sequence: TGTGCCAGCAGTACAGGTCAAACCTTCAATGAGCAGTTCTTC. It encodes CASSTGQTFNEQFF.

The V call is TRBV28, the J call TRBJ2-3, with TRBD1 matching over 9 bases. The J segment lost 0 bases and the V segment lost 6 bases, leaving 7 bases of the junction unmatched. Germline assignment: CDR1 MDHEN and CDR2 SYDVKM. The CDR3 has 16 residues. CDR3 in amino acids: CASRRQGVASTDTQYF. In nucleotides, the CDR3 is TGTGCCAGCAGACGACAGGGGGTCGCTAGCACAGATACGCAGTATTTT.

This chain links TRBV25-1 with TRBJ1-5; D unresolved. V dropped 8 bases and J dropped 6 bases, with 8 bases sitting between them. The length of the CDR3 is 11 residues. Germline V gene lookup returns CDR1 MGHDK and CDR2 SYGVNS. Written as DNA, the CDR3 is TGTGCCAGCGGCCACGTTCAGCCCCAGCATTTT. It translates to CASGHVQPQHF.

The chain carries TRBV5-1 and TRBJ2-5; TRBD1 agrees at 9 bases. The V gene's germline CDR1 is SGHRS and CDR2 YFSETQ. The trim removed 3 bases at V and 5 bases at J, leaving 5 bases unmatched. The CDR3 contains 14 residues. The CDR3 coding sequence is TGCGCCAGCAGCTGGGGGGACAGGGCGGAGACCCAGTACTTC. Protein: CASSWGDRAETQYF.

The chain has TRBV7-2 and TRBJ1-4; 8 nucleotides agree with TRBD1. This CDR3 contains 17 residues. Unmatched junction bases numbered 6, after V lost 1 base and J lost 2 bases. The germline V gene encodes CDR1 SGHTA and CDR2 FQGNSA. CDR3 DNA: TGTGCCAGCAGCTTAGTTGGCAGGGGGCGGACTAATGAAAAACTGTTTTTT. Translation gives CASSLVGRGRTNEKLFF.

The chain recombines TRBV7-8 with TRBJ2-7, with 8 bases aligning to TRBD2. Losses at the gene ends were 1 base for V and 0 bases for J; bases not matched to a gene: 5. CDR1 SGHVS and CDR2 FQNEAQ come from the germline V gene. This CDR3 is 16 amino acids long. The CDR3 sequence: CASSLVTSGPSYEQYF. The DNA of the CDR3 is TGTGCCAGCAGCTTAGTTACTAGCGGACCCTCCTACGAGCAGTACTTC.

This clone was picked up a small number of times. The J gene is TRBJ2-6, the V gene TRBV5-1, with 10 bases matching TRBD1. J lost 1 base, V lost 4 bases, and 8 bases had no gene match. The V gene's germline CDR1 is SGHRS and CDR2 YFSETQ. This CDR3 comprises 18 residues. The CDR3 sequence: CASSIGTGALSGANVLTF. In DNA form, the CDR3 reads TGCGCCAGCAGCATCGGGACAGGGGCTCTATCTGGGGCCAACGTCCTGACTTTC.

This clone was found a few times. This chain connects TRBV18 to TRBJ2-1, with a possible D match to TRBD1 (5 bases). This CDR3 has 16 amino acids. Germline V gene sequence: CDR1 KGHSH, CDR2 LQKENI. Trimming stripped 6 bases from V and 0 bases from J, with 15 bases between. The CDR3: CASSSDSPSSYNEQFF. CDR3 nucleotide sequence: TGTGCCAGCTCGTCCGACAGTCCGAGCTCCTACAATGAGCAGTTCTTC.

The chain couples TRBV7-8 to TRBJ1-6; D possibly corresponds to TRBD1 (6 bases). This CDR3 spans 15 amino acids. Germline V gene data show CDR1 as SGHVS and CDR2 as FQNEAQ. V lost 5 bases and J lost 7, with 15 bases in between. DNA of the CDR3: TGTGCCAGCAGCCCCCAGGGACACTCCAATTCACCCCTCCACTTT. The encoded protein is CASSPQGHSNSPLHF.

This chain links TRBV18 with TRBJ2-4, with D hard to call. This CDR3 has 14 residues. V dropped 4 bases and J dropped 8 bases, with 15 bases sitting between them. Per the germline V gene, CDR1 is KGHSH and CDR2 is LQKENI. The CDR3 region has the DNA TGTGCCAGCTCACTAATGGCCCCCGCGGACATTCAGTACTTC. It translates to CASSLMAPADIQYF.

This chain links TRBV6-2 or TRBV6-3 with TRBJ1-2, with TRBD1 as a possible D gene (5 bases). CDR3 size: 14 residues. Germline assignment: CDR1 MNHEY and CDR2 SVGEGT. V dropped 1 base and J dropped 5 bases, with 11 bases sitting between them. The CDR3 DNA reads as TGTGCCAGCAGTTACTTGGCAGGGTATTATGGCTACACCTTC. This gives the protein CASSYLAGYYGYTF.

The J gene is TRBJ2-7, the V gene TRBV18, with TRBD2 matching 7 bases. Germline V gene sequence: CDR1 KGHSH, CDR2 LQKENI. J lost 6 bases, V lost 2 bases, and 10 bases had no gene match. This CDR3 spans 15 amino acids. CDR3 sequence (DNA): TGTGCCAGCTCACCATTTTCGACTAGCACCTCCGAGCAGTACTTC. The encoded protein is CASSPFSTSTSEQYF.

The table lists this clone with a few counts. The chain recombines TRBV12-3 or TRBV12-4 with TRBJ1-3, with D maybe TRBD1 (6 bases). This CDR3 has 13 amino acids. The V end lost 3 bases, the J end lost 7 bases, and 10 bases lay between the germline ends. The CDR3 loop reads CASSFNRVNTIYF. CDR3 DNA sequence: TGTGCCAGCAGTTTCAACAGGGTGAACACCATATATTTT.

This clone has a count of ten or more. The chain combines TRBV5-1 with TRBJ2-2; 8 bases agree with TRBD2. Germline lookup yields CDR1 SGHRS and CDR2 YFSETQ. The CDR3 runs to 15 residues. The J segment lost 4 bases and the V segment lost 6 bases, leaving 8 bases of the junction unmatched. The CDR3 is CASKVGREGTGELFF. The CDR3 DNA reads TGCGCCAGCAAAGTCGGGAGGGAAGGCACCGGGGAGCTGTTTTTT.

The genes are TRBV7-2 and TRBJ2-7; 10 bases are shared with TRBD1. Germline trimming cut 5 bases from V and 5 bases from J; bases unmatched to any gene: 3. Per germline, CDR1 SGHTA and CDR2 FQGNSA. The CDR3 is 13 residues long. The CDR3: CASSRQGAHEQYF. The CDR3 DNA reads TGTGCCAGCAGCAGACAGGGGGCCCACGAGCAGTACTTC.

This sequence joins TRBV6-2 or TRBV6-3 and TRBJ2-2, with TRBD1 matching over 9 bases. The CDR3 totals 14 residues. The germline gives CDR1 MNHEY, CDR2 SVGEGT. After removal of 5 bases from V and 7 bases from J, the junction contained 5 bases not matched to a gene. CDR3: CASSTQGAGGELFF. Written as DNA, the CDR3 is TGTGCCAGCAGTACACAGGGGGCAGGCGGGGAGCTGTTTTTT.

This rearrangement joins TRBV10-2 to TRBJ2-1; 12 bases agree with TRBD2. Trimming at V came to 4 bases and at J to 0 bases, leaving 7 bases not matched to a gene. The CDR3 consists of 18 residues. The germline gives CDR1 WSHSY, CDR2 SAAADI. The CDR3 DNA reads TGCGCCAGCAGTGGGACTAGCGGGATTCCGAGCTCCTACAATGAGCAGTTCTTC. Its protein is CASSGTSGIPSSYNEQFF.

CDR3 amino acids: CASSAGTGTGELFF. The CDR3 DNA is TGCGCCAGCAGCGCCGGGACAGGAACCGGGGAGCTGTTTTTT. The chain is built from TRBV5-1 and TRBJ2-2; 8 bases align to TRBD1. V was pared by 4 bases and J by 5 bases, with 4 bases of the junction left unmatched. Germline loops: CDR1 SGHRS, CDR2 YFSETQ. The CDR3 runs 14 residues.

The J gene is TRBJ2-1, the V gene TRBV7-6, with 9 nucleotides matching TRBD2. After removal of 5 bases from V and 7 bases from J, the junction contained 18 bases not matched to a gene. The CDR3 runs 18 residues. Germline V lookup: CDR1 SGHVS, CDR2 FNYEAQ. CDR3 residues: CASSPGASGVTKGNEQFF. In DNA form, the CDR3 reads TGTGCCAGCAGCCCAGGTGCTAGCGGGGTGACCAAAGGGAATGAGCAGTTCTTC.

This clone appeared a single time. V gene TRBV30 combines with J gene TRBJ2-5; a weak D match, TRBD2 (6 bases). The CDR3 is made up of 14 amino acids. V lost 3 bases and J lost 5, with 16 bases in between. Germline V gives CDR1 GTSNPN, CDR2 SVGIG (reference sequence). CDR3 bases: TGTGCCTGGAGGGGAGGAGGGAGGAAGGAGACCCAGTACTTC. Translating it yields CAWRGGGRKETQYF.

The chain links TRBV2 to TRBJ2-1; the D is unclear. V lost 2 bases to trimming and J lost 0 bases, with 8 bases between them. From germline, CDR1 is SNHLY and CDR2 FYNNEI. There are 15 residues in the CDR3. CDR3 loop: CASSEPSSSYNEQFF. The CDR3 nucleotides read TGTGCCAGCAGTGAACCCTCGAGCTCCTACAATGAGCAGTTCTTC.

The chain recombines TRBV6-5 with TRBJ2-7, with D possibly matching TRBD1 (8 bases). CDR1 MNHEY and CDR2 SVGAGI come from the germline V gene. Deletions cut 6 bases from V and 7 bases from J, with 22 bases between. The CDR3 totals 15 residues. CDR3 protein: CASRKGGQGAREQYF. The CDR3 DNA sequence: TGTGCCAGCAGGAAGGGAGGGCAGGGGGCAAGAGAGCAGTACTTC.

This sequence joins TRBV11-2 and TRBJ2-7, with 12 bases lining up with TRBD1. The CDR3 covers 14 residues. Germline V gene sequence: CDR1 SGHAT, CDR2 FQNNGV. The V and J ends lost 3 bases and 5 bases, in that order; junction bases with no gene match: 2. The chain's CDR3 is CASSLGTGGHEQYF. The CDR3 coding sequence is TGTGCCAGCAGCTTGGGGACAGGGGGCCACGAGCAGTACTTC.

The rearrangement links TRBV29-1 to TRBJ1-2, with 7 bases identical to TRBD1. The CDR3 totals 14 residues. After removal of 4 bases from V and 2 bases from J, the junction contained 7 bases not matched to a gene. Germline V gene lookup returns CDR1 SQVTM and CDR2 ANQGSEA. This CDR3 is CSVARDSKNYGYTF. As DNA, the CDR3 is TGCAGCGTTGCCCGGGACAGCAAGAACTATGGCTACACCTTC.

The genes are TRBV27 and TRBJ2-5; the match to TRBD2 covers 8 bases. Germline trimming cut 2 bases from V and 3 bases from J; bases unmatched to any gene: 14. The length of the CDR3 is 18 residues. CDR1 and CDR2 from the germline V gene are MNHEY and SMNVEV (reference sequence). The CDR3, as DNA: TGTGCCAGCAGTTTAAAATATATTAGCGGGATGGGAAAAGAGACCCAGTACTTC. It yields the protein CASSLKYISGMGKETQYF.